This T cell receptor beta chain was identified during a study of blood T cell repertoires in COVID-19 (dated by TCRdb to between 2020 and 2021). Looking at the study overall: Samples from collaborators originated in the United States, Italy and Spain and spanned both the acute and convalescent phases of COVID-19. The dataset comprised deeply sampled blood TCRbeta repertoires from subjects exposed to, actively infected with, or recovered from COVID-19. The sample metadata nearly always contained a de-identified subject ID, COVID-19 status, age in years and sex. The material from the prospective study consisted of cDNA or gDNA derived from T cells, B-cell-depleted T cells, or PBMCs. HLA class I and class II types, where available, came from metadata supplied by the sample provider rather than from assay-based typing. The repertoires were made available in a free public database intended to serve as a resource for research on the immune response to SARS-CoV-2. Samples came from the ongoing ImmuneRACE study (first 160 participants) plus 1,254 subjects from 6 global collaborators.

In the case of this clone: Its antigen remains unidentified. Base qualities are not recorded, but no much larger clone differs from it by a single base.

Each collaborating institution followed its own protocols to collect whole blood in K2EDTA tubes. Collaborator samples were shipped for TCRbeta analysis as frozen whole blood, isolated PBMCs, or DNA extracted from either sample type. Taken from cysteine to phenylalanine, the CDR3 has 13 residues. Only the CDR3 part of the read is kept: 39 bases, read in frame from the first base. Based on the germline V gene (reference sequence), the CDR1 and CDR2 sequences are GTSNPN and SVGIG. V ends up 1 base short and J 8 bases short, with an unmatched junction base count of 7. What the research found in general, with its limitations: The amount of clinical and demographic metadata varied by source and participant and was provided uncurated.

TCRbeta CDR3 regions were amplified from genomic DNA using the immunoSEQ Assay, a bias-controlled multiplex PCR. The study's processing was this. The number of nucleated cells in each sample was estimated from the amplification of reference gene primers within the assay. To quantify the absolute abundance of each unique TCRbeta CDR3 rearrangement, sequence reads were collapsed and filtered. For each sample, productive Simpson clonality was calculated as the square root of Simpson's diversity index over productive rearrangements. Imported from immuneACCESS, the table was reduced by TCRdb to in-frame sequences with V and J called. These copies leave out some clones; in studies compared against another copy, an unresolved V gene accounts for under half, and the cause of the remainder is not known. V, J and clone size are taken as reported in that table, and D and trimming were inferred from the DNA itself. For this sample there are about 230,000 clones; 80% to 85% appear just once. Around 30% of the sample goes to the ten largest clones.

Sequencing was done on a sample of peripheral blood. The receptor's source is a man aged 35-49 years with acute or convalescent COVID-19. Here the chain combines TRBV30 and TRBJ1-2; a stretch of 7 junction bases matches TRBD1. The nucleotide sequence reads TGTGCCTGGAGTGGAATGCGAGGGGGCGGCTACACCTTC. It codes for CAWSGMRGGGYTF.